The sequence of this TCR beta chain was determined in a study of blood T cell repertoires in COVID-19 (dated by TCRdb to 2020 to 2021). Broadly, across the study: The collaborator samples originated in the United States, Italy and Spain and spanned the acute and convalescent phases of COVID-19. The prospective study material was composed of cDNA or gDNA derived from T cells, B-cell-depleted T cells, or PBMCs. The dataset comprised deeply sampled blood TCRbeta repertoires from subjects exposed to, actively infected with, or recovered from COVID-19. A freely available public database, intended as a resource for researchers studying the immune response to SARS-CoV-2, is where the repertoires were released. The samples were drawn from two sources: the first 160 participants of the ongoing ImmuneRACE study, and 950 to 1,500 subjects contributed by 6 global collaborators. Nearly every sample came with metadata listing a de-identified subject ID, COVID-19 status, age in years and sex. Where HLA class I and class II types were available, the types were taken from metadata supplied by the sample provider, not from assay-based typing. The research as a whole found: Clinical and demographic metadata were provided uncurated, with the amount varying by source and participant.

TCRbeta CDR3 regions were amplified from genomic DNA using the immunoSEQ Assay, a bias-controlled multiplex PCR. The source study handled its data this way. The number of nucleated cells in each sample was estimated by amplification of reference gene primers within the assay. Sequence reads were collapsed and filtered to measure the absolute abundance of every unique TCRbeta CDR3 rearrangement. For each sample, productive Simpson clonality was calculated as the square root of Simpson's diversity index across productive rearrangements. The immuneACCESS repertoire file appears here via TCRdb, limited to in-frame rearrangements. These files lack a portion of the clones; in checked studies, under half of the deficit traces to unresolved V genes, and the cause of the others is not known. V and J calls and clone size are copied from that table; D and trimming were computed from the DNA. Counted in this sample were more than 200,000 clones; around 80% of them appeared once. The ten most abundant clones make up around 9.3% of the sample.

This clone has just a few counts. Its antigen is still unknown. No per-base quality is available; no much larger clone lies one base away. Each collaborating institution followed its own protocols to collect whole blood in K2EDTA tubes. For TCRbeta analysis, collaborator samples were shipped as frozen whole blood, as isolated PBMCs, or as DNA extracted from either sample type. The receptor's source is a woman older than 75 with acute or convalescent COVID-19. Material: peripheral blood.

The CDR3 is CASSRGGEANEKLFF. The sequenced DNA is TGTGCCAGCAGCCGCGGGGGTGAAGCTAATGAAAAACTGTTTTTT. This sequence uses TRBV7-2 and TRBJ1-4, and possibly TRBD1, on 5 matching bases. The CDR3, from cysteine to phenylalanine, totals 15 residues. Only CDR3 DNA remains: 45 bases, in frame from the first base. The germline V gene yields SGHTA for CDR1 and FQGNSA for CDR2. Relative to germline, V is 5 bases shorter and J is 3 bases shorter, with 13 bases between their ends.